Below, 6 T cell receptor beta chains from the same sample are listed, as sequenced in a study of blood T cell repertoires in COVID-19. Using immunoSEQ multiplex PCR, the repertoire was profiled, and TCRdb retains in-frame clones only, with some absent. The table has 150,000 to 200,000 clones, 86% seen once; the top ten hold 2.5% to 3.5%. Sequenced sample: peripheral blood. These receptors were obtained from a woman aged 30 to 39 with active or convalescent COVID-19.

Here the CDR3 reads CATSRDWSNSGANVLTF. The CDR3 DNA sequence: TGTGCCACCAGCAGAGATTGGAGCAACTCTGGGGCCAACGTCCTGACTTTC. The rearrangement links TRBV15 to TRBJ2-6, with D hard to call. Germline assignment: CDR1 LNHNV and CDR2 YYDKDF (reference sequence). CDR3 length: 17 amino acids. V lost 0 bases to trimming and J lost 0 bases, with 9 bases between them. Complete variable domain (other parts from reference TRBV15 and TRBJ2-6): DAMVIQNPRYQVTQFGKPVTLSCSQTLNHNVMYWYQQKSSQAPKLLFHYYDKDFNNEADTPDNFQSRRPNTSFCFLDIRSPGLGDTAMYLCATSRDWSNSGANVLTFGAGSRLTVL.

The chain couples TRBV6-5 to TRBJ1-1; 8 nucleotides agree with TRBD1. With 6 bases clipped from V and 4 bases from J, the junction kept 10 bases outside the gene matches. Germline CDR1 is MNHEY and CDR2 is SVGAGI. The CDR3 sequence is 15 residues long. Written as DNA, the CDR3 is TGTGCCAGCAGCTCTAAAAGGACAGGGCTCACTGAAGCTTTCTTT. Translating gives CASSSKRTGLTEAFF.

This clone was seen more than once but under ten times. The rearrangement joins TRBV19 to TRBJ2-1; TRBD2 matches 13 bases. Losses at the gene ends were 3 bases for V and 4 bases for J; bases not matched to a gene: 6. Germline V gene data show CDR1 as LNHDA and CDR2 as SQIVND (reference sequence). The CDR3 spans 17 residues. Written as DNA, the CDR3 is TGTGCCAGTAGTATGGGACCGGGACTAGCGGGATACAATGAGCAGTTCTTC. Translating it yields CASSMGPGLAGYNEQFF.

The chain recombines TRBV6-6 with TRBJ2-2, with a tentative D call TRBD1 (5 bases). Trimming took off 2 bases at V and 2 bases at J, with 9 bases between the two ends. The length of the CDR3 is 15 residues. Germline CDR1 is MNHNY and CDR2 is SVGAGI (reference sequence). CDR3 in amino acids: CASSYGQGNTGELFF. CDR3 nucleotides: TGTGCCAGCAGTTACGGCCAGGGAAACACCGGGGAGCTGTTTTTT.

This clone was detected a few times. This chain joins TRBV6-1 and TRBJ2-7, with 10 nucleotides matching TRBD1. The CDR3 consists of 17 residues. V trimming: 2 bases; J trimming: 1 base; junction bases outside the gene matches: 8. Germline CDR1 MNHNS, CDR2 SASEGT. This chain's CDR3 is CASSERDRGGVSYEQYF. DNA for the CDR3: TGTGCCAGCAGTGAAAGGGACAGGGGAGGAGTATCCTACGAGCAGTACTTC.

This clone has a count of ten or more. The V call is TRBV11-2, the J call TRBJ2-2; D may be TRBD2 (6 bases). Trimming cost V 7 bases and J 5 bases, with 20 bases left between them. The CDR3 loop spans 16 amino acids. Germline lookup yields CDR1 SGHAT and CDR2 FQNNGV. CDR3 nucleotides: TGTGCCAGCAACCATTACGGGGGAGGCGGAACCGGGGAGCTGTTTTTT. Translated: CASNHYGGGGTGELFF.